The sequence of this TCR beta chain was determined in a study of technical replicates of blood from several donors. TCRdb keeps only in-frame clones here, not all; method: immunoSEQ multiplex PCR. The table shows approximately 6,900 clones, with 90% to 96% occurring only once. The ends were cut back, 4 bases at V and 0 bases at J, with 13 bases in the middle. Germline V gene sequence: CDR1 SNHLY, CDR2 FYNNEI. The CDR3 has 15 residues. J is TRBJ2-7 and V is TRBV2, with D possibly matching TRBD2 (5 bases). Sequenced material: PBMCs. The TCR originated in a human donor in good health. CDR3 sequence (DNA): TGTGCCAGCAGTGGGACTGAATGGGTCTCCTACGAGCAGTACTTC. It is translated as CASSGTEWVSYEQYF.